One and the same sample provided the 30 T cell receptor beta chains below, sequenced in a study of CD8+CD57+ T cells in acquired aplastic anemia. Investigators profiled TCR beta VDJ and CDR3 from genomic DNA template. TCRdb re-called the reads through MiXCR, storing one row per CDR3 protein. The sample shows approximately 130,000 distinct CDR3 sequences, about 60% of them seen only once. Patients chosen for sequencing had CD8+CD57+ cells that had expanded, as shown by flow cytometry. The sequenced material came from sorted CD4+, CD8+, or CD8+CD57+ T cells (not recorded which) from PBMCs. All receptors derive from a human donor with aplastic anemia.

The chain links TRBV2 to TRBJ1-4, with D possibly TRBD1 on 5 matching bases. Germline loops: CDR1 SNHLY, CDR2 FYNNEI. This CDR3 contains 14 residues. V was clipped by 6 bases and J by 7 bases, with 15 bases between them. This chain's CDR3 is CASSRDEGPEKLFF. DNA for the CDR3: TGTGCCAGCAGCAGGGACGAGGGGCCTGAAAAACTGTTTTTT.

This clonotype came up a few times. This chain connects TRBV12-3 or TRBV12-4 to TRBJ2-7; no clear D. The V gene lost 6 bases and the J gene lost 1 base, with 13 bases spanning the gap. The CDR3 has 14 residues. The DNA of the CDR3 is TGTGCCAGCAGAGGTGGGATTACATCCTACGAGCAGTACTTC. Amino acids: CASRGGITSYEQYF.

V and J are TRBV11-2 and TRBJ2-3, with 13 positions matching TRBD2. There are 14 residues in the CDR3. CDR1 SGHAT and CDR2 FQNNGV come from the germline V gene. The ends lost 7 bases at V and 4 bases at J; junction bases unmatched: 2. CDR3 nucleotides: TGTGCCAGCAAACTAGCGGGAGGGCCAGATACGCAGTATTTT. Its protein product is CASKLAGGPDTQYF.

The rearrangement uses TRBV11-3 and TRBJ2-1; D not resolved. V dropped 8 bases and J dropped 12 bases, with 17 bases sitting between them. The CDR3 sequence is 12 residues long. Germline assignment: CDR1 SGHNT and CDR2 YENEEA. The CDR3 DNA reads as TGTGCCAGCTCCCTGGGAACCCATCGGCAGTTCTTC. Encoded protein: CASSLGTHRQFF.

The chain recombines TRBV24-1 with TRBJ2-3, with TRBD2 matching over 7 bases. V shed 11 bases and J 0 bases; nucleotides not matched to a gene: 7. CDR1 and CDR2 from the germline V gene are KGHDR and SFDVKD. The CDR3 runs to 14 residues. The CDR3 spells CASRGGASTDTQYF. CDR3 DNA: TGTGCCAGCCGCGGGGGAGCTAGCACAGATACGCAGTATTTT.

Comment on this clonotype: This clone may be a read error of a much larger clone one base away. The gene calls are TRBV6-1 and TRBJ2-1; TRBD2 agrees at 11 bases. The CDR3 has 17 amino acids. Per germline, CDR1 MNHNS and CDR2 SASEGT. Trimming took 6 bases from V and 6 from J; bases not matched to a gene: 13. The CDR3 loop is CASSLTSGAVSGNEQFF. CDR3 nucleotide sequence: TGTGCCAGCAGCTTGACTAGCGGGGCTGTGAGTGGCAATGAGCAGTTCTTC.

This rearrangement joins TRBV2 to TRBJ1-6, with TRBD1 matching 7 bases. The trim removed 6 bases at V and 1 base at J, leaving 6 bases unmatched. Germline V gives CDR1 SNHLY, CDR2 FYNNEI. The length of the CDR3 is 16 residues. The CDR3 DNA reads as TGTGCCAGCAGAGACAGGGCTTCTTCCTATAATTCACCCCTCCACTTT. This sequence encodes CASRDRASSYNSPLHF.

This clonotype has only a few counts. V is TRBV27 and J is TRBJ1-2; D may be TRBD1 (5 bases). V lost 10 bases, J lost 6 bases, and 21 bases lay in between. Germline-derived CDR1 and CDR2 are MNHEY and SMNVEV (reference sequence). The CDR3 runs 14 residues. Here the CDR3 reads CATKGRRGGDGYTF. CDR3 DNA sequence: TGTGCCACCAAGGGACGCCGGGGCGGGGATGGCTACACCTTC.

The chain is built from TRBV12-3 or TRBV12-4 and TRBJ2-7; 8 positions agree with TRBD1. Trimming took 6 bases from V and 4 from J; bases not matched to a gene: 5. The CDR3 totals 13 residues. CDR3 coding DNA: TGTGCCAGCAGCCGGGACAGGACTTACGAGCAGTACTTC. It specifies CASSRDRTYEQYF.

In this sample, this clonotype turned up a few times. A junction boundary mismatches the germline segment, possibly from a read error. The CDR3 DNA reads as TGTGCCACCAGCAGAGATCGGGGACAGGCGTATGGCTACACTTTC. Its protein product is CATSRDRGQAYGYTF. The rearrangement links TRBV15 to TRBJ1-2; 8 positions agree with TRBD1. Germline values: CDR1 LNHNV, CDR2 YYDKDF (reference sequence). This CDR3 has 15 amino acids.

CDR3 residues: CASSERTGNTGELFF. The CDR3, as DNA: TGTGCCAGCAGTGAAAGAACAGGGAACACCGGGGAGCTGTTTTTT. This rearrangement joins TRBV25-1 to TRBJ2-2, with D perhaps TRBD1 (5 bases). CDR1 is MGHDK, CDR2 SYGVNS, per germline. Trimming stripped 2 bases from V and 1 base from J, with 8 bases between. The CDR3 has 15 amino acids.

At least ten counts were recorded for this clonotype. V and J are TRBV10-2 and TRBJ2-3, with D unclear. CDR1 is WSHSY, CDR2 SAAADI, per germline. V lost 6 bases, J lost 2 bases, and 3 bases lay in between. The CDR3 extends over 11 amino acids. Here the CDR3 reads CASSLTDTQYF. The CDR3 nucleotides are TGCGCCAGCAGCCTCACAGATACGCAGTATTTT.

This clonotype has a count of ten or more. The J gene is TRBJ2-7, the V gene TRBV7-8; D remains ambiguous. Germline loops: CDR1 SGHVS, CDR2 FQNEAQ. Between the trimmed V and J ends, which lost 4 bases and 0 bases, there was a span of 4 bases. This CDR3 contains 12 residues. The CDR3 coding sequence is TGTGCCAGCAGCTATAGCTCCTACGAGCAGTACTTC. Translating gives CASSYSSYEQYF.

The rearrangement uses TRBV6-2 or TRBV6-3 and TRBJ1-6, with 7 bases identical to TRBD1. Germline V lookup: CDR1 MNHEY, CDR2 SVGEGT. CDR3 length: 18 amino acids. After removal of 4 bases from V and 10 bases from J, the junction contained 19 bases not matched to a gene. The chain's CDR3 is CASSSWGTAVPERSPLHF. CDR3 in DNA: TGTGCCAGCAGTTCCTGGGGGACAGCAGTCCCTGAAAGGTCACCCCTCCACTTT.

This clonotype was counted a few times. The chain has TRBV9 and TRBJ1-6; D not resolved. Trimming shortened V by 3 bases and J by 8 bases, and 12 bases separated the two germline ends. Germline assignment: CDR1 SGDLS and CDR2 YYNGEE. This CDR3 is built from 14 residues. The chain's CDR3 is CASSETAADSPLHF. In DNA, the CDR3 is TGTGCCAGCAGCGAGACGGCTGCGGATTCACCCCTCCACTTT.

This sequence joins TRBV4-1 and TRBJ2-7, with 7 bases lining up with TRBD1. Unmatched junction bases numbered 6, after V lost 3 bases and J lost 4 bases. The CDR3 is 14 residues long. In germline, CDR1 is MGHRA, CDR2 YSYEKL. The CDR3 region is CASSQDSRGYEQYF. CDR3 nucleotides: TGCGCCAGCAGCCAGGATAGCAGGGGGTACGAGCAGTACTTC.

V and J are TRBV6-2 or TRBV6-3 and TRBJ2-3, with 11 bases matching TRBD2. CDR3 length: 16 residues. Germline lookup yields CDR1 MNHEY and CDR2 SVGEGT. V lost 2 bases to trimming and J lost 1 base; unmatched junction nucleotides: 2. CDR3 amino acids: CASSYPTSGGTDTQYF. CDR3 coding DNA: TGTGCCAGCAGTTACCCGACTAGCGGGGGCACAGATACGCAGTATTTT.

V usage is TRBV19 and J usage is TRBJ1-1, with D uncertain. The CDR3 runs 14 residues. The germline V gene has CDR1 LNHDA and CDR2 SQIVND (reference sequence). V was shortened by 3 bases and J by 3 bases, with 11 bases between the two germline ends. The CDR3, as DNA: TGTGCCAGTAGTATTAGCTACTGGGACACTGAAGCTTTCTTT. It is translated as CASSISYWDTEAFF.

CDR3 sequence reads: CASSPATDSMNTEAFF. Here the CDR3 DNA reads TGTGCCAGCAGCCCCGCAACCGACAGCATGAACACTGAAGCTTTCTTT. The J gene is TRBJ1-1, the V gene TRBV7-6; TRBD1 might be the D (5 bases). The CDR3 loop spans 16 amino acids. The V gene's germline CDR1 is SGHVS and CDR2 FNYEAQ. V gave up 5 bases and J gave up 0 bases, with 16 bases separating them. Variable domain in full (rest from reference TRBV7-6 and TRBJ1-1): GAGVSQSPRYKVTKRGQDVALRCDPISGHVSLYWYRQALGQGPEFLTYFNYEAQQDKSGLPNDRFSAERPEGSISTLTIQRTEQRDSAMYRCASSPATDSMNTEAFFGQGTRLTVV.

The CDR3 DNA reads as TGCAGCGTTTTCGGGGGAGCTAACTATGGCTACACCTTC. The encoded protein is CSVFGGANYGYTF. This chain links TRBV29-1 with TRBJ1-2, with D perhaps matching TRBD1 (5 bases). The ends were cut back, 5 bases at V and 0 bases at J, with 10 bases in the middle. The germline CDR1 and CDR2 sequences are SQVTM and ANQGSEA. CDR3 length: 13 amino acids.

This clonotype was seen many times. The chain has TRBV20-1 and TRBJ2-3; tentatively, D is TRBD1 (5 bases). Germline V CDR1 and CDR2: DFQATT, SNEGSKA (reference sequence). The CDR3 contains 17 residues. V lost 2 bases and J 0 bases, leaving 18 bases between the germline ends. This chain's CDR3 is CSARSPDTLPSTDTQYF. CDR3 DNA: TGCAGTGCTAGATCACCGGACACTCTCCCCAGCACAGATACGCAGTATTTT.

This clonotype was recorded at least ten times. The rearrangement joins TRBV5-5 to TRBJ1-3; 7 nucleotides line up with TRBD1. This CDR3 is 15 amino acids long. The junction had 4 bases not matched to a gene; V was cut back by 4 bases and J by 0 bases. Per the germline V gene, CDR1 is SGHKS and CDR2 is YYEKEE (reference sequence). In nucleotides, the CDR3 is TGTGCCAGCAGCCTCGGGACAGTCTCTGGAAACACCATATATTTT. Its protein product is CASSLGTVSGNTIYF.

The sample holds one count of this clonotype. The chain joins TRBV2 to TRBJ2-7, with 10 bases that match TRBD1. The CDR3 runs to 14 residues. Germline V CDR1 and CDR2: SNHLY, FYNNEI. V lost 1 base and J lost 5; bases outside the gene matches: 2. The CDR3 DNA follows: TGTGCCAGCAGTGAAGAAGGGACAGGGGACGAGCAGTACTTC. Protein: CASSEEGTGDEQYF.

The count of this clonotype is one. The chain uses TRBV9 and TRBJ2-7; 11 bases are shared with TRBD1. CDR1 SGDLS and CDR2 YYNGEE come from the germline V gene. This CDR3 region has 13 residues. V lost 3 bases to trimming and J lost 6 bases; unmatched junction nucleotides: 2. CDR3 sequence reads: CASSAGQGGEQYF. CDR3 in DNA: TGTGCCAGCAGCGCGGGACAGGGGGGCGAGCAGTACTTC.

There are a few counts of this clonotype. This rearrangement joins TRBV27 to TRBJ2-1; a weak D match, TRBD1 (5 bases). Germline loops: CDR1 MNHEY, CDR2 SMNVEV (reference sequence). V was trimmed by 9 bases and J by 2 bases, leaving 8 bases between them. This CDR3 is 12 amino acids long. The CDR3 DNA reads as TGTGCCAGTGGGGCGGCCTACAATGAGCAGTTCTTC. Amino acid sequence: CASGAAYNEQFF.

The sample holds a few counts of this clonotype. The rearrangement links TRBV7-2 to TRBJ2-7; 9 bases fit TRBD2. Losses at the gene ends were 5 bases for V and 5 bases for J; bases not matched to a gene: 7. The V gene's germline CDR1 is SGHTA and CDR2 FQGNSA. The CDR3 contains 14 residues. In DNA form, the CDR3 reads TGTGCCAGCAGCACCGGCGGGGGGGATAACGAGCAGTACTTC. As protein: CASSTGGGDNEQYF.

The chain joins TRBV25-1 to TRBJ2-7, with unresolved D. Per the germline V gene, CDR1 is MGHDK and CDR2 is SYGVNS. This CDR3 comprises 13 residues. V gave up 6 bases and J gave up 4 bases, with 13 bases separating them. CDR3 protein: CASSLPGPYEQYF. The DNA for the CDR3 is TGTGCCAGCAGCCTCCCCGGACCTTACGAGCAGTACTTC.

This chain connects TRBV5-4 to TRBJ2-3; unclear D gene. CDR1 and CDR2 (germline): SGHNT, YYREEE (reference sequence). The germline V and J ends were trimmed by 2 bases and 0 bases, with 16 bases remaining between them. CDR3 length: 17 amino acids. CDR3 DNA: TGTGCCAGCAGCTTTAGGCCCGGCCGTGCTAGCACAGATACGCAGTATTTT. Translating it yields CASSFRPGRASTDTQYF.

This clonotype was counted only a few times. The chain is built from TRBV2 and TRBJ1-5; TRBD1 agrees at 9 bases. Per germline, CDR1 SNHLY and CDR2 FYNNEI. Trimming removed 7 bases from V and 7 bases from J; junction bases left unmatched: 8. The CDR3 extends over 14 amino acids. The chain's CDR3 is CASIAGQGEQPQHF. The DNA of the CDR3 is TGTGCCAGCATCGCGGGACAGGGCGAACAGCCCCAGCATTTT.

The CDR3 protein is CATSDDRSYEQYF. The DNA of the CDR3 is TGTGCCACCAGTGACGACAGATCCTACGAGCAGTACTTC. This sequence joins TRBV24-1 and TRBJ2-7; TRBD1 is a possible D gene (5 bases). The length of the CDR3 is 13 residues. CDR1 is KGHDR, CDR2 SFDVKD, per germline. V shed 4 bases and J shed 1 base, with 7 bases lying between them.